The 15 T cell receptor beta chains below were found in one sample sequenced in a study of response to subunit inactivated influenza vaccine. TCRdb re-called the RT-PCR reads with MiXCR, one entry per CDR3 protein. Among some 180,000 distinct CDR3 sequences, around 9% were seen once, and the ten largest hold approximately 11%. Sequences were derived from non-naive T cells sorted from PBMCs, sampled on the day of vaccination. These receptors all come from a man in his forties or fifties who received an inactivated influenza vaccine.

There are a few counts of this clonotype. The CDR3 loop is CASSLRGFSGRRYEQYF. As DNA, the CDR3 is TGTGCCAGCAGCTTGCGAGGTTTTAGCGGGAGGCGGTACGAGCAGTACTTC. The genes are TRBV5-6 and TRBJ2-7, with TRBD2 matching 10 bases. The germline gives CDR1 SGHDT, CDR2 YYEEEE. The ends lost 1 base at V and 4 bases at J; junction bases unmatched: 11. The CDR3 covers 17 residues.

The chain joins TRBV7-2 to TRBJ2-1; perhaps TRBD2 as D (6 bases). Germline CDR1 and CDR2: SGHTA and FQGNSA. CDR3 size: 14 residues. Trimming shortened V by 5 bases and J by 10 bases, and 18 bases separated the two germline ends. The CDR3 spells CASSAGPASREQFF. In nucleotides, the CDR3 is TGTGCCAGCAGCGCGGGACCGGCTTCCAGAGAGCAGTTCTTC.

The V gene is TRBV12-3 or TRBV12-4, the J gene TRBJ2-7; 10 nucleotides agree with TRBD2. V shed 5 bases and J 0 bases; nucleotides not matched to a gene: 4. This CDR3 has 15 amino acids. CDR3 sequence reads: CASSILAGSSYEQYF. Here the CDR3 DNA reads TGTGCCAGCAGTATACTAGCGGGGAGCTCCTACGAGCAGTACTTC.

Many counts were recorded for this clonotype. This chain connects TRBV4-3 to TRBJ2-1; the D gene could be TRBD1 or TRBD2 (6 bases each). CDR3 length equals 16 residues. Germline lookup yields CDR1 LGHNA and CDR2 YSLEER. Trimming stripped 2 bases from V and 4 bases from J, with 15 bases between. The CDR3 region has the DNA TGCGCCAGCAGCCAAAATAGCGGAGGGGGGTACAATGAGCAGTTCTTC. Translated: CASSQNSGGGYNEQFF.

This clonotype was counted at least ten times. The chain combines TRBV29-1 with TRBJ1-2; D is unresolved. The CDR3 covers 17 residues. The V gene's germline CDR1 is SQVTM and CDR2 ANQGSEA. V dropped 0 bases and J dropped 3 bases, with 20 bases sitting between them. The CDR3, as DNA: TGCAGCGTTGAAGATTTGGGGAGGAGTATCTGGGACTATGGCTACACCTTC. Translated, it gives CSVEDLGRSIWDYGYTF.

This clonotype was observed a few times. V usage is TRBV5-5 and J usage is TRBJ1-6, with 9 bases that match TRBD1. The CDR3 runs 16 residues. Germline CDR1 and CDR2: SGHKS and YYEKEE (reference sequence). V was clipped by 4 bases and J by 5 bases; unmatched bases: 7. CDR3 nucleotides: TGTGCCAGCAGCGACCAATGGACAGGGGATAATTCACCCCTCCACTTT. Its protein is CASSDQWTGDNSPLHF.

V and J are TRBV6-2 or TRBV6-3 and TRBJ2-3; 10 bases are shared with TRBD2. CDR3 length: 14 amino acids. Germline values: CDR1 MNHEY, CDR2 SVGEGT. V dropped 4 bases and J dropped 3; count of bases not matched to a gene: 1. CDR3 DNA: TGTGCCAGCAGTTCAGCGGGGGGGACAGATACGCAGTATTTT. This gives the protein CASSSAGGTDTQYF.

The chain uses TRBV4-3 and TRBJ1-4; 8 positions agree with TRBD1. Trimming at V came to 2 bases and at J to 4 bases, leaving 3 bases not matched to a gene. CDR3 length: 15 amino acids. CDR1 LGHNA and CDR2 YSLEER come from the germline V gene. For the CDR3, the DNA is TGCGCCAGCAGCCAACTACAGGGGGTTAATGAAAAACTGTTTTTT. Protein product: CASSQLQGVNEKLFF.

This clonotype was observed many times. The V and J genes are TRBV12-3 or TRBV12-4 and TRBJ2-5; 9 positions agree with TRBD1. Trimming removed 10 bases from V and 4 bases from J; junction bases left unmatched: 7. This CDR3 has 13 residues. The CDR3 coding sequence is TGTGCCACCCGCCGGGGACAGGGAGAGACCCAGTACTTC. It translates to CATRRGQGETQYF.

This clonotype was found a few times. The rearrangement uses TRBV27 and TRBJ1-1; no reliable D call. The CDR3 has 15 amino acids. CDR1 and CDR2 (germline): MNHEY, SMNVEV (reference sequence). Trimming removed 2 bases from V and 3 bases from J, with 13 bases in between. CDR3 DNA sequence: TGTGCCAGCAGTTTAAGTGGTGACTGGGACACTGAAGCTTTCTTT. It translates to CASSLSGDWDTEAFF.

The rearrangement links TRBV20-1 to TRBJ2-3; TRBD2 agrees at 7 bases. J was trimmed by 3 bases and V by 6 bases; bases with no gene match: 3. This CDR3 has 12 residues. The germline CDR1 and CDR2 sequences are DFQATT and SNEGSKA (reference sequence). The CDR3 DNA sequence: TGCAGTGCGTGGCGGGAGACAGATACGCAGTATTTT. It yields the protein CSAWRETDTQYF.

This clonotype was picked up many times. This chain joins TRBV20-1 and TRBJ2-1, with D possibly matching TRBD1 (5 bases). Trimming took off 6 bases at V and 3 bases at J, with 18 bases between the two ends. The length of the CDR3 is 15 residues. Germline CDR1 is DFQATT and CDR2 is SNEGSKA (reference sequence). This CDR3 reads CSARLGVARYNEQFF. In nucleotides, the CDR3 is TGCAGTGCCCGGTTAGGGGTAGCTCGCTACAATGAGCAGTTCTTC.

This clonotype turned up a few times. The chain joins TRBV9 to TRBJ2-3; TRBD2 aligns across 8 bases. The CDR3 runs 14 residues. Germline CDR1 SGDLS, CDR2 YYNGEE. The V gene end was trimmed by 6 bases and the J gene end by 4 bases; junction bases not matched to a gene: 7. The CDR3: CASNPAGGADTQYF. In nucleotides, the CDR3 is TGTGCCAGCAACCCCGCGGGGGGTGCAGATACGCAGTATTTT. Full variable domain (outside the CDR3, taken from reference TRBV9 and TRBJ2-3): DSGVTQTPKHLITATGQRVTLRCSPRSGDLSVYWYQQSLDQGLQFLIQYYNGEERAKGNILERFSAQQFPDLHSELNLSSLELGDSALYFCASNPAGGADTQYFGPGTRLTVL.

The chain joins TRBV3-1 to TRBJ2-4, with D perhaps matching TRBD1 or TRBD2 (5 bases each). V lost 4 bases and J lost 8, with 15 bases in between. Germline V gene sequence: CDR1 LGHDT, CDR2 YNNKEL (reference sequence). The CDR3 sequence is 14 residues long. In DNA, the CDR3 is TGTGCCAGCAGCCCTGGGACCGGCAGGGACATTCAGTACTTC. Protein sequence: CASSPGTGRDIQYF.

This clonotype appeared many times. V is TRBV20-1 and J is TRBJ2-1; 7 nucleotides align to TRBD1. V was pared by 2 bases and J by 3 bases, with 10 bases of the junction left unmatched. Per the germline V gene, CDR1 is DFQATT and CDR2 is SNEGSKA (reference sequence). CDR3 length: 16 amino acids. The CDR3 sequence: CSARRGRGQGYNEQFF. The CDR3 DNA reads TGCAGTGCTAGACGGGGAAGGGGGCAAGGCTACAATGAGCAGTTCTTC.